The sequence of this T cell receptor (beta chain) was determined in a study of T-cell memory formation after mild COVID-19. V lost 7 bases, J lost 3 bases, and 14 bases lay in between. CDR3 length: 14 residues. From 5'RACE with constant-segment primers came TCR alpha and TCR beta cDNA libraries that carried sample barcodes and UMIs. TCRdb fed the 5' RACE reads into MiXCR, producing one record per CDR3 protein. The sample holds about 13,000 distinct CDR3 sequences, approximately 20% seen once. This clonotype appeared many times. The chain carries TRBV12-3 or TRBV12-4 and TRBJ2-3, with D tentatively TRBD1 or TRBD2 (6 bases each). This clonotype originated in an adult woman who had mild COVID-19 (a few samples of this study predate the infection). Cell type and time point are not known. Material for sequencing was PBMCs or a T cell subset sorted from them (not recorded which). The CDR3 loop reads CASKPGARTDTQYF. The CDR3 region has the DNA TGTGCCAGCAAGCCGGGGGCGAGGACAGATACGCAGTATTTT.